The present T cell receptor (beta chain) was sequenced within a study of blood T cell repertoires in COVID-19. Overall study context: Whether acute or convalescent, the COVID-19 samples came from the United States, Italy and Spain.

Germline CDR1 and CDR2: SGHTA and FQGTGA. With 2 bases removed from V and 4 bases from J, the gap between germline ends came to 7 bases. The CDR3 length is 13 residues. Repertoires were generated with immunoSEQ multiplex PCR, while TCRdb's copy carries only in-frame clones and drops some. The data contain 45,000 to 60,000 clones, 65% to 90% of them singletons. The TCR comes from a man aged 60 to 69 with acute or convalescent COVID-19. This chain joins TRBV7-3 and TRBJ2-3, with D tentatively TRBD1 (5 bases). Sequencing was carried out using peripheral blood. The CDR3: CASSLQGPDTQYF. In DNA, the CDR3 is TGTGCCAGCAGCTTACAGGGCCCAGATACGCAGTATTTT.